This TCR beta chain was captured by sequencing in a study of T cells after posttransplantation cyclophosphamide. Study outcomes and limitations: Recipient CMV seropositivity and CMV reactivation strongly tracked TRB clonality. TRB overlap between skin or GI tissue T cells and blood was limited.

The protocol was immunoSEQ multiplex PCR, while the TCRdb copy is restricted to in-frame clones and leaves out a portion. The table lists about 27,000 clones, with no singletons. Germline V gives CDR1 MNHEY, CDR2 SMNVEV (reference sequence). V shed 8 bases, J shed 2 bases, and the junction held 9 bases outside the gene matches. The CDR3 is 15 residues long. Cyclophosphamide on days +3 and +4 followed busulfan-fludarabine conditioning and a marrow graft. This clone was found many times. The antigen is undetermined. The V call is TRBV27, the J call TRBJ2-7; TRBD2 agrees at 10 bases. The sequence was obtained from a male patient younger than 30 who received an allogeneic stem cell transplant from a related donor, was CMV-positive, and had no GVHD. The graft donor may be the source of some T cells. The sample consisted of PBMCs, taken after allogeneic stem cell transplant with posttransplant cyclophosphamide. CDR3 sequence reads: CASRTSGRAPYEQYF. Written as DNA, the CDR3 is TGTGCCAGCCGCACCAGCGGGAGGGCCCCCTACGAGCAGTACTTC.